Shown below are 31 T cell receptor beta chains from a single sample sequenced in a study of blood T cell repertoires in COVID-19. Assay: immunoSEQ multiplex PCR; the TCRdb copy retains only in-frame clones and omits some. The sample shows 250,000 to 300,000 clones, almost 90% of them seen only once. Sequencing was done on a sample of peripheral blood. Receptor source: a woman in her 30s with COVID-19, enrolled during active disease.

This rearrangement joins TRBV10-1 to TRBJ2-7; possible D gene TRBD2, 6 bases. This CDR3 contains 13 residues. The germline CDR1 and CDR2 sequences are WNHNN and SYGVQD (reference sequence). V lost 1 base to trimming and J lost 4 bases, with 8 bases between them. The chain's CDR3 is CASSEWRGYEQYF. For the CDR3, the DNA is TGCGCCAGCAGTGAGTGGAGGGGTTACGAGCAGTACTTC.

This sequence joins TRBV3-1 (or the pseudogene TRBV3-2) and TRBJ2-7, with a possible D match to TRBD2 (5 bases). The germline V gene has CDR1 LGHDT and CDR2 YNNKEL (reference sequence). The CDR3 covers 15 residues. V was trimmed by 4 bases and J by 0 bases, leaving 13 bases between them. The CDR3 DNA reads TGTGCCAGCAGCCCGGACTTGACGAGCTCCTACGAGCAGTACTTC. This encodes CASSPDLTSSYEQYF.

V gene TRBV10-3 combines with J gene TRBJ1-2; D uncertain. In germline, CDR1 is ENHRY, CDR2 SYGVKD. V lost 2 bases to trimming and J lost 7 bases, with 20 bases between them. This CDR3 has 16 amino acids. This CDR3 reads CAISEQTSRSGLGYTF. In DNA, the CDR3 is TGTGCCATCAGTGAGCAAACCTCGAGGTCCGGACTTGGCTACACCTTC.

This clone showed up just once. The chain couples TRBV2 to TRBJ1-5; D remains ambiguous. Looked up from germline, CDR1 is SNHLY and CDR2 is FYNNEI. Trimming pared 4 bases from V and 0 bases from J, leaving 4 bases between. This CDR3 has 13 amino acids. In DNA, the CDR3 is TGTGCCAGCAGTGGAGGTAGCAATCAGCCCCAGCATTTT. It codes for CASSGGSNQPQHF.

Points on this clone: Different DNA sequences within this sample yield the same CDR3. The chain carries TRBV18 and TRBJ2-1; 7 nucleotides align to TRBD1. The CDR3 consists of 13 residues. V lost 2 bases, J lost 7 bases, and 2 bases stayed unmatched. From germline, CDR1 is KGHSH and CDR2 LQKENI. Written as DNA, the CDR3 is TGTGCCAGCTCACCAAACAGGGGAAATGAGCAGTTCTTC. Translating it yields CASSPNRGNEQFF.

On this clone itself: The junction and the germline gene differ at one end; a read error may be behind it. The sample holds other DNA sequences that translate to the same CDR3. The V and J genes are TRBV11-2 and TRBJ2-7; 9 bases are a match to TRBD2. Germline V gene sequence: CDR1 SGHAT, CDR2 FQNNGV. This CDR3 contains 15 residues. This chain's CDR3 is CASSFSGRGAYEQYF. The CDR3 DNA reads TGTGCCAGTAGCTTTAGCGGGAGAGGGGCTTACGAGCAGTACTTC.

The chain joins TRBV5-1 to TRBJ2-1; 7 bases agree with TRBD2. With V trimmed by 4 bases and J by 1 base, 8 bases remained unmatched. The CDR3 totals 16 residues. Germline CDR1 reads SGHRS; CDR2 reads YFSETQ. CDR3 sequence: CASSPGAGVSYNEQFF. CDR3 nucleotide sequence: TGCGCCAGCAGCCCCGGGGCGGGAGTGTCCTACAATGAGCAGTTCTTC.

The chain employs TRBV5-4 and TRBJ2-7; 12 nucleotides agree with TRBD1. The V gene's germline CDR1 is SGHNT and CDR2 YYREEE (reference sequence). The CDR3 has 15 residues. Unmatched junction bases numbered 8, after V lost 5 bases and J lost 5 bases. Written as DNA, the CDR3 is TGTGCCAGCAGGAGGGGCGGGACAGGGGGCAACGAGCAGTACTTC. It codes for CASRRGGTGGNEQYF.

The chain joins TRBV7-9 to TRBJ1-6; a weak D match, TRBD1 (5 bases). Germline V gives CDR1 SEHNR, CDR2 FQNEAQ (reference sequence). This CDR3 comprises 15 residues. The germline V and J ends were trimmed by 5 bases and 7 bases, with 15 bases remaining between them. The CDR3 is CASSAPGLGNSPLHF. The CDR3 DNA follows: TGTGCCAGCAGCGCACCGGGACTGGGGAATTCACCCCTCCACTTT. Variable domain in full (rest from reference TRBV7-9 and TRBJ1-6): DTGVSQNPRHKITKRGQNVTFRCDPISEHNRLYWYRQTLGQGPEFLTYFQNEAQLEKSRLLSDRFSAERPKGSFSTLEIQRTEQGDSAMYLCASSAPGLGNSPLHFGNGTRLTVT.

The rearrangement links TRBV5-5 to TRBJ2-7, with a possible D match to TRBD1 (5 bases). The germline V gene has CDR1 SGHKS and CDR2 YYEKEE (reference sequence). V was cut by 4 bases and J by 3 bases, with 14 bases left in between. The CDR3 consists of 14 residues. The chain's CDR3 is CASSRVGQNYEQYF. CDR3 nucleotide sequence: TGTGCCAGCAGCCGGGTGGGGCAGAACTACGAGCAGTACTTC.

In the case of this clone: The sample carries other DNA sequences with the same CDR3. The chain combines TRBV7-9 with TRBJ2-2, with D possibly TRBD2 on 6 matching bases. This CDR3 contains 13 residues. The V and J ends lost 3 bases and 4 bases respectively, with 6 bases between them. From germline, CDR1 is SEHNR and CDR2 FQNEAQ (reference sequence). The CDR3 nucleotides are TGTGCCAGCAGCTTGACTAGCACCGGGGAGCTGTTTTTT. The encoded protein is CASSLTSTGELFF.

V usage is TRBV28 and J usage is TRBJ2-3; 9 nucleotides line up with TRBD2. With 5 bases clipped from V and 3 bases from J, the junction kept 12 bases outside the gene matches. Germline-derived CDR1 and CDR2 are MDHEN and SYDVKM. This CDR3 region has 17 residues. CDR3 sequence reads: CASSLRLAAVLTDTQYF. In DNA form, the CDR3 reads TGTGCCAGCAGTCTGCGACTAGCGGCGGTCCTTACAGATACGCAGTATTTT. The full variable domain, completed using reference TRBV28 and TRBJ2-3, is DVKVTQSSRYLVKRTGEKVFLECVQDMDHENMFWYRQDPGLGLRLIYFSYDVKMKEKGDIPEGYSVSREKKERFSLILESASTNQTSMYLCASSLRLAAVLTDTQYFGPGTRLTVL.

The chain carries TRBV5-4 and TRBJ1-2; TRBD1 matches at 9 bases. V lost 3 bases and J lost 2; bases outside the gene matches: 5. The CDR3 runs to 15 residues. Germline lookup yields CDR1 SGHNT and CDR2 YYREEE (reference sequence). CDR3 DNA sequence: TGTGCCAGCAGCTCCGGGACAGGGAAGAACTATGGCTACACCTTC. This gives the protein CASSSGTGKNYGYTF.

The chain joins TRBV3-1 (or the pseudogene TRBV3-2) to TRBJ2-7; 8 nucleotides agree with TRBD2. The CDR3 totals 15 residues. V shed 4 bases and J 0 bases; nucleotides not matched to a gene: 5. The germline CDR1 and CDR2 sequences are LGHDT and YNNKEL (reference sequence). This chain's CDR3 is CASSRGLGLSYEQYF. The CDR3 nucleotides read TGTGCCAGCAGCCGGGGACTAGGCCTCTCCTACGAGCAGTACTTC.

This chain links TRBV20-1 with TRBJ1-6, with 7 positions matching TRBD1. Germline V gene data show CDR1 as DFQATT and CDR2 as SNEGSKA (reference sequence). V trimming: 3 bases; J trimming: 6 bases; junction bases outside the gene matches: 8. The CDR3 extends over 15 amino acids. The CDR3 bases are TGCAGTGCTAGTAGGCCGGGACAGATTAATTCACCCCTCCACTTT. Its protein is CSASRPGQINSPLHF.

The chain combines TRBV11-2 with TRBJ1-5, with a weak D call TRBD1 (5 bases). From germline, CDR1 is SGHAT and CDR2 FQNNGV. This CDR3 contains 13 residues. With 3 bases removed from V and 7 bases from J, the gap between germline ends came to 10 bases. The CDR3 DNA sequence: TGTGCCAGCAGCTTCCAGGGAGGCCAGCCCCAGCATTTT. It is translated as CASSFQGGQPQHF.

The CDR3 protein is CASSSPGTSGNNEQFF. DNA for the CDR3: TGCGCCAGCAGCTCCCCCGGGACTAGCGGTAACAATGAGCAGTTCTTC. The rearrangement joins TRBV5-1 to TRBJ2-1, with 11 bases aligning to TRBD2. Germline CDR1 SGHRS, CDR2 YFSETQ. The length of the CDR3 is 16 residues. The V gene end was trimmed by 3 bases and the J gene end by 5 bases; junction bases not matched to a gene: 7.

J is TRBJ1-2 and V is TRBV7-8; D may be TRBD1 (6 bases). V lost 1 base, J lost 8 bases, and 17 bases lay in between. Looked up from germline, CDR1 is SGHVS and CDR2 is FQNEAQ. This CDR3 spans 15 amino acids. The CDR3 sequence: CASSLGGGSPGGYTF. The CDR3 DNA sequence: TGTGCCAGCAGCTTAGGGGGGGGCTCCCCCGGAGGCTACACCTTC.

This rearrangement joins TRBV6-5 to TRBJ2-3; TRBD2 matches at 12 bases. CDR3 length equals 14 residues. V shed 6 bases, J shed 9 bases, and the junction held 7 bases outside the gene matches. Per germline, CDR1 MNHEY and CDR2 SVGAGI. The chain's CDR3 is CASSRLAGEGTQYF. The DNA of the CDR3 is TGTGCCAGCAGCAGACTAGCGGGAGAGGGAACGCAGTATTTT.

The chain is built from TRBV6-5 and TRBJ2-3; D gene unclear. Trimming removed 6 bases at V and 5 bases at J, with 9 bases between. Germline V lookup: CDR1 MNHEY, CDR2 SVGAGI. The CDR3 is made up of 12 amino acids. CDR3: CASSPGGDTQYF. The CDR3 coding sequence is TGTGCCAGCAGCCCGGGTGGAGATACGCAGTATTTT.

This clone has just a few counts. The CDR3 sequence is CARGGVGRDTGELFF. Written as DNA, the CDR3 is TGTGCCAGAGGAGGGGTGGGCCGGGACACCGGGGAGCTGTTTTTT. V gene TRBV5-8 combines with J gene TRBJ2-2; D is possibly TRBD2 (6 bases). CDR3 length: 15 residues. V gave up 8 bases and J gave up 3 bases, with 17 bases separating them. Germline V gene sequence: CDR1 SGHTS, CDR2 YDEGEE.

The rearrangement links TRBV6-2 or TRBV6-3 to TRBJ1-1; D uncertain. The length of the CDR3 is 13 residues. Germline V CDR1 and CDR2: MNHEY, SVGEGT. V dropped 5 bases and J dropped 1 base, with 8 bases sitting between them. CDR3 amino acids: CASSRTANTEAFF. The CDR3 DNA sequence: TGTGCCAGCAGTCGTACAGCGAACACTGAAGCTTTCTTT.

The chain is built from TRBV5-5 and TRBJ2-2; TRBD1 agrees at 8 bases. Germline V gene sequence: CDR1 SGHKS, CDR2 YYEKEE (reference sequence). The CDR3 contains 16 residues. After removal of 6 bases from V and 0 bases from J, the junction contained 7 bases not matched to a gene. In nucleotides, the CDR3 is TGTGCCAGCACCAGGGACAGGTTCGCGAACACCGGGGAGCTGTTTTTT. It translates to CASTRDRFANTGELFF.

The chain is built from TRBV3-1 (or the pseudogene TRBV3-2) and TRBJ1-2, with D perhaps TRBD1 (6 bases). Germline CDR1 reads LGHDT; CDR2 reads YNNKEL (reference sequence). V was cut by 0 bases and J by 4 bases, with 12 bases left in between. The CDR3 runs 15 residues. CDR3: CASSQDPGQPYGYTF. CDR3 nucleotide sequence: TGTGCCAGCAGCCAAGATCCAGGACAGCCCTATGGCTACACCTTC.

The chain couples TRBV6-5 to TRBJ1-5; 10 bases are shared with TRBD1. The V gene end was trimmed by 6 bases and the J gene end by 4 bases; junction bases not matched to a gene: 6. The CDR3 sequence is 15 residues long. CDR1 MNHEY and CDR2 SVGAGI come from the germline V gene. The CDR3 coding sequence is TGTGCCAGCAGAGCCGGGACAGGGGCTAATCAGCCCCAGCATTTT. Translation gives CASRAGTGANQPQHF.

The CDR3 DNA is TGTGCCAGCAGCCGGAGTTTAGATCAGCCCCAGCATTTT. Protein sequence: CASSRSLDQPQHF. J is TRBJ1-5 and V is TRBV11-1, with unresolved D. The V end lost 5 bases, the J end lost 5 bases, and 10 bases lay between the germline ends. There are 13 residues in the CDR3. Germline-derived CDR1 and CDR2 are SGHAT and FQDESV (reference sequence).

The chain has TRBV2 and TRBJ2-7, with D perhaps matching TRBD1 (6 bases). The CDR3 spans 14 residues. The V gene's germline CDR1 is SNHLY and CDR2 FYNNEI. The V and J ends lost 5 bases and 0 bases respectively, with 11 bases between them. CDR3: CASSIYRVSYEQYF. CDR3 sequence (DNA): TGTGCCAGCAGTATATACAGGGTCTCCTACGAGCAGTACTTC.

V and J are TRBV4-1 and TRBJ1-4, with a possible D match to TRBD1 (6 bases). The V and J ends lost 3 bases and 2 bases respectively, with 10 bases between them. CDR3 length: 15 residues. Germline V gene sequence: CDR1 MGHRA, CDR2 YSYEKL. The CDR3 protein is CASSHLQGTNEKLFF. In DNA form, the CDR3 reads TGCGCCAGCAGCCATCTACAGGGTACTAATGAAAAACTGTTTTTT.

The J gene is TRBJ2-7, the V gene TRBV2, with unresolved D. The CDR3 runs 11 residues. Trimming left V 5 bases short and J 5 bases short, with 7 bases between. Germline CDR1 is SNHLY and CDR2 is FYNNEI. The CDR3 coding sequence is TGTGCCAGCAGTACTCTGAACGAGCAGTACTTC. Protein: CASSTLNEQYF. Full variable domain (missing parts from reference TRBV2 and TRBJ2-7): EPEVTQTPSHQVTQMGQEVILRCVPISNHLYFYWYRQILGQKVEFLVSFYNNEISEKSEIFDDQFSVERPDGSNFTLKIRSTKLEDSAMYFCASSTLNEQYFGPGTRLTVT.

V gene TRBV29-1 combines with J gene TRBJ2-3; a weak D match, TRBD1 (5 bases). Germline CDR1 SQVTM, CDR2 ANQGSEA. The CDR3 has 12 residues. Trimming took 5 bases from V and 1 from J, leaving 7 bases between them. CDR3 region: CSVRRGTDTQYF. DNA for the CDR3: TGCAGCGTTCGCAGGGGCACAGATACGCAGTATTTT.

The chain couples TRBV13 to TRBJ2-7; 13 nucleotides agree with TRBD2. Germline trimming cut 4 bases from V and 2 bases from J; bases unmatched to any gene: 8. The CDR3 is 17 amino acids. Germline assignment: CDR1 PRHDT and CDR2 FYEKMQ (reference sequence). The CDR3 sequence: CASSYTGTSGTAYEQYF. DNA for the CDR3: TGTGCCAGCAGCTACACCGGGACTAGCGGGACCGCCTACGAGCAGTACTTC.